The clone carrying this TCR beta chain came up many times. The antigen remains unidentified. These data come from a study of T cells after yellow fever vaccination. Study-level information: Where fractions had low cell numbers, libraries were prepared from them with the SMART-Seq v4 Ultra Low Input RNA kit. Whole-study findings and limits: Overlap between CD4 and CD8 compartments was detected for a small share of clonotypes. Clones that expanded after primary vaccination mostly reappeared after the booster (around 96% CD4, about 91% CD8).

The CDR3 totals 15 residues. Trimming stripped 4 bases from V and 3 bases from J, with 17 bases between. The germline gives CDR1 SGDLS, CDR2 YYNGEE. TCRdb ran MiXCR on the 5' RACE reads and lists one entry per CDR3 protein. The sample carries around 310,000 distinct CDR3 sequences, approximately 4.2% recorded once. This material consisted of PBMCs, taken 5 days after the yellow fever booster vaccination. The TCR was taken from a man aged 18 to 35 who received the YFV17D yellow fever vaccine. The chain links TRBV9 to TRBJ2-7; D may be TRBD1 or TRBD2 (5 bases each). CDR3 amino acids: CASSPQGTGIYEQYF. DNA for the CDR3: TGTGCCAGCAGCCCTCAGGGCACGGGGATCTACGAGCAGTACTTC.